Listed below are T cell receptor beta chains from one sample, sequenced in a study of early T cells in non-severe SARS-CoV-2 infection. Each CDR3 protein gets one entry after TCRdb re-called the 5' RACE reads with MiXCR. Of over 60,000 distinct CDR3 sequences in the sample, roughly an eighth were seen once. Sample: whole blood, taken at baseline. These receptors were collected from an adult who was a healthcare worker with PCR-confirmed SARS-CoV-2 infection or an uninfected control (not recorded which). The CDR3 runs from the conserved cysteine through the conserved F or W. Each record gives: clone size, CDR3 length, V gene, J gene, D gene, CDR3 protein, CDR3 DNA. A D gene is named only where the DNA matches it firmly. The size field is filled for only some rows; it gives once, few, many or a size class.

-,15,TRBV12-3/TRBV12-4,TRBJ2-5,TRBD1,CASSFPSGGEETQYF,TGTGCCAGCAGTTTCCCCTCAGGGGGCGAAGAGACCCAGTACTTC
-,12,TRBV20-1,TRBJ2-5,TRBD2,CSGAPGGETQYF,TGCAGTGGGGCCCCGGGAGGGGAGACCCAGTACTTC
-,18,TRBV4-2,TRBJ2-3,TRBD2,CASSHQPLLAVRTDTQYF,TGTGCCAGCAGCCATCAGCCCTTACTAGCGGTCCGCACAGATACGCAGTATTTT
-,17,TRBV5-1,TRBJ1-2,-,CASSLSGSLLSFYGYTF,TGCGCCAGCAGCTTGTCCGGGTCCCTCCTTTCTTTCTATGGCTACACCTTC
-,16,TRBV6-1,TRBJ2-3,-,CATYRGLGVGTDTQYF,TGTGCCACCTATCGCGGGCTGGGGGTAGGCACAGATACGCAGTATTTT
many,14,TRBV29-1,TRBJ2-6,-,CSVTGGSGANVLTF,TGCAGCGTTACTGGGGGCTCTGGGGCCAACGTCCTGACTTTC
-,15,TRBV6-5,TRBJ1-3,-,CASRGRGGSGNTIYF,TGTGCCAGCAGAGGGAGAGGGGGCTCTGGAAACACCATATATTTT
few,14,TRBV2,TRBJ2-1,TRBD1,CASKGDRTYNEQFF,TGTGCCAGCAAAGGGGACAGGACCTACAATGAGCAGTTCTTC
many,17,TRBV19,TRBJ2-3,-,CASRGTGDLSSTDTQYF,TGTGCCAGTAGGGGTACAGGAGATTTATCTAGCACAGATACGCAGTATTTT
-,15,TRBV7-9,TRBJ1-1,-,CASSLAPGANTEAFF,TGTGCCAGCAGCTTAGCGCCAGGGGCGAACACTGAAGCTTTCTTT
many,18,TRBV7-8,TRBJ2-2,-,CASSSLWPDGLNTGELFF,TGTGCCAGCAGCTCCCTGTGGCCAGACGGGTTGAACACCGGGGAGCTGTTTTTT
once,15,TRBV7-2,TRBJ2-5,-,CASSLGGTVRETQYF,TGTGCCAGCAGCTTAGGGGGGACTGTACGAGAGACCCAGTACTTC
many,15,TRBV18,TRBJ2-7,TRBD2,CASSPQGGSSYEQYF,TGTGCCAGCTCACCCCAAGGCGGGAGCTCCTACGAGCAGTACTTC
many,14,TRBV20-1,TRBJ2-1,TRBD2,CSASGLAGAEKQFF,TGCAGTGCTAGTGGCCTAGCGGGGGCGGAAAAGCAGTTCTTC
few,14,TRBV7-6,TRBJ2-1,-,CAKVGSINDNEQFF,TGTGCCAAAGTGGGATCGATTAATGACAATGAGCAGTTCTTC
few,18,TRBV12-3/TRBV12-4,TRBJ2-2,-,CASTHRALGPLDTGELFF,TGTGCCAGCACCCACAGGGCATTGGGTCCTCTGGACACCGGGGAGCTGTTTTTT
few,16,TRBV5-1,TRBJ1-1,TRBD1,CASSLATGGSGTEAFF,TGCGCCAGCAGCTTGGCCACAGGGGGCTCGGGCACTGAAGCTTTCTTT
few,15,TRBV7-2,TRBJ2-7,TRBD1,CASSPPGQGVHEQYF,TGTGCCAGCAGCCCCCCGGGACAGGGGGTCCACGAGCAGTACTTC
-,16,TRBV5-5,TRBJ1-5,-,CASSLTGPSDDQPQHF,TGTGCCAGCAGCCTGACCGGGCCCTCAGACGATCAGCCCCAGCATTTT
few,12,TRBV19,TRBJ2-1,-,CASSTQKGEQFF,TGTGCCAGTAGTACCCAGAAGGGTGAGCAGTTCTTC
-,18,TRBV15,TRBJ2-3,-,CATSRDLGGELRTDTQYF,TGTGCCACCAGCAGAGATCTAGGAGGGGAGCTTCGCACAGATACGCAGTATTTT
few,15,TRBV5-1,TRBJ2-1,TRBD1,CASSLGTGAYNEQFF,TGCGCCAGCAGCCTCGGGACAGGAGCCTACAATGAGCAGTTCTTC
few,16,TRBV7-3,TRBJ2-1,-,CASSLGGSGSYNEQFF,TGTGCCAGCAGCTTGGGCGGTTCAGGCTCCTACAATGAGCAGTTCTTC
-,15,TRBV10-2,TRBJ1-1,-,CASSDYQGGSTEAFF,TGCGCCAGCAGTGATTATCAGGGAGGGAGCACTGAAGCTTTCTTT
-,15,TRBV7-9,TRBJ1-1,-,CASSLLGAGNTEAFF,TGTGCCAGCAGCTTATTAGGGGCGGGGAACACTGAAGCTTTCTTT
-,15,TRBV7-7,TRBJ2-5,-,CASSLSVALQETQYF,TGTGCTAGCAGCTTATCTGTGGCTCTCCAAGAGACCCAGTACTTC
few,12,TRBV11-2,TRBJ2-3,-,CASSLGRDTQYF,TGTGCCAGCAGCTTAGGCAGAGATACGCAGTATTTT
many,18,TRBV5-5,TRBJ2-4,TRBD1,CASSPGQARRGAKNIQYF,TGTGCCAGCAGCCCTGGACAGGCTAGGAGAGGAGCCAAAAACATTCAGTACTTC
few,15,TRBV4-3,TRBJ1-1,-,CASSYRMGFNTEAFF,TGCGCCAGCAGCTACCGGATGGGGTTCAACACTGAAGCTTTCTTT
few,14,TRBV4-3,TRBJ2-3,-,CASSSRGSTDTQYF,TGCGCCAGCAGCTCTCGGGGTAGCACAGATACGCAGTATTTT
-,15,TRBV7-2,TRBJ1-1,TRBD1,CASTANRGLGTEAFF,TGTGCCAGCACCGCTAACAGGGGGCTTGGGACTGAAGCTTTCTTT